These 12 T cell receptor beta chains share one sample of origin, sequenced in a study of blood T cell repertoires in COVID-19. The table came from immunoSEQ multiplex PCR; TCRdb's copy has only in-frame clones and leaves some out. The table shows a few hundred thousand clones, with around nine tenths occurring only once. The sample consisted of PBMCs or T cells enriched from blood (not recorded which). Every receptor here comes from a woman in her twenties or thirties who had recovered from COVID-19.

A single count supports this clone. As DNA, the CDR3 is TGTGCCAGCTCACCGGGGGGGGTAGCCTACGAGCAGTACTTC. This encodes CASSPGGVAYEQYF. The rearrangement joins TRBV18 to TRBJ2-7; 7 positions agree with TRBD2. The CDR3 sequence is 14 residues long. The V gene end was trimmed by 3 bases and the J gene end by 2 bases; junction bases not matched to a gene: 4. Germline loops: CDR1 KGHSH, CDR2 LQKENI.

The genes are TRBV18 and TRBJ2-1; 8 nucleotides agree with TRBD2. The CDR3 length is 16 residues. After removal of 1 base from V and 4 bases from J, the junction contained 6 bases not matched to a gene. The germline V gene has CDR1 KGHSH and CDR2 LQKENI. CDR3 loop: CASSPRERERYNEQFF. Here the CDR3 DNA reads TGTGCCAGCTCACCACGAGAGCGGGAGCGTTACAATGAGCAGTTCTTC.

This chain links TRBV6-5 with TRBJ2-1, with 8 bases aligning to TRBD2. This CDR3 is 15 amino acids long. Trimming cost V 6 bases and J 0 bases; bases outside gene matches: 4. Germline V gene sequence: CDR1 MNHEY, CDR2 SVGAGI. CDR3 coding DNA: TGTGCCAGCAGGGACCTAGCGGGCTCCTACAATGAGCAGTTCTTC. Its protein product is CASRDLAGSYNEQFF.

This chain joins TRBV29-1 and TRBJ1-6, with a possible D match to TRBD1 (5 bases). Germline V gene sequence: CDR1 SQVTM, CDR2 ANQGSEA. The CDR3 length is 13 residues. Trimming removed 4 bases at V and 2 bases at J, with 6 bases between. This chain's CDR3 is CSVARAYNSPLHF. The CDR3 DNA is TGCAGCGTTGCCAGGGCCTATAATTCACCCCTCCACTTT.

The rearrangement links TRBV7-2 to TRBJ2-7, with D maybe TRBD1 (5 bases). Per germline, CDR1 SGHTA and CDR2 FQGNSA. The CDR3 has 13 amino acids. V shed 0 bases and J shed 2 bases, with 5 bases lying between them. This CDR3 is CASSLAGAYEQYF. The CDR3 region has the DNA TGTGCCAGCAGCTTAGCAGGGGCCTACGAGCAGTACTTC.

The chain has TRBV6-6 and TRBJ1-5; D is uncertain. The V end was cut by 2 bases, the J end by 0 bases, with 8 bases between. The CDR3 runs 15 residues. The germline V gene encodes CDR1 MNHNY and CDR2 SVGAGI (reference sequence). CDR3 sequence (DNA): TGTGCCAGCAGTTACAGCTCTTATAGCAATCAGCCCCAGCATTTT. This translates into CASSYSSYSNQPQHF.

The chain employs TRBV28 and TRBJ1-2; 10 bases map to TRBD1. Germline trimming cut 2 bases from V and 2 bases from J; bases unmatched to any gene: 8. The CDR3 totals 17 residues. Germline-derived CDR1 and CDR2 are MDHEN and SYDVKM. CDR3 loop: CASSLVPDRGRNYGYTF. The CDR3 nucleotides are TGTGCCAGCAGTTTAGTCCCCGACAGGGGGCGGAACTATGGCTACACCTTC.

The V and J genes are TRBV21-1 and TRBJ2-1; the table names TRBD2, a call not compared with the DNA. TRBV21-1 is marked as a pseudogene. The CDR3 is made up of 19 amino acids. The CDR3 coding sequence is TGTGCCACCAAGAAGGGACTAGCGGGAGTCGGGTCGTCCTACAATGAGCAGTTCTTC. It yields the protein CATKKGLAGVGSSYNEQFF.

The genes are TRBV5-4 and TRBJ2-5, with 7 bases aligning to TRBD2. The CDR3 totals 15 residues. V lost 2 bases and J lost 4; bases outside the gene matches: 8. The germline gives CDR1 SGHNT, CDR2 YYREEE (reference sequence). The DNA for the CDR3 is TGTGCCAGCAGCTTTGGCGGGAGAGTGGTAGAGACCCAGTACTTC. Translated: CASSFGGRVVETQYF. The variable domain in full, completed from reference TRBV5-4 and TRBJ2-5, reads ETGVTQSPTHLIKTRGQQVTLRCSSQSGHNTVSWYQQALGQGPQFIFQYYREEENGRGNFPPRFSGLQFPNYSSELNVNALELDDSALYLCASSFGGRVVETQYFGPGTRLLVL.

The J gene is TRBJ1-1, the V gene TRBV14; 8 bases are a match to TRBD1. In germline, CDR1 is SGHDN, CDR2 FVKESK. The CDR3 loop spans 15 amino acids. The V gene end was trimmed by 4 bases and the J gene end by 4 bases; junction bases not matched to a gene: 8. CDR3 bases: TGTGCCAGCAGCCTCCTACAGGGGGGGTTCACTGAAGCTTTCTTT. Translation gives CASSLLQGGFTEAFF.

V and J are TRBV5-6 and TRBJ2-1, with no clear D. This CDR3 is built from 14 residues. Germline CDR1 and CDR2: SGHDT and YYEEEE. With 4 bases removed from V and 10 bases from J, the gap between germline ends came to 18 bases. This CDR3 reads CASSPETGNGEQFF. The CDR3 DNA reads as TGTGCCAGCAGCCCGGAGACGGGTAACGGGGAGCAGTTCTTC.

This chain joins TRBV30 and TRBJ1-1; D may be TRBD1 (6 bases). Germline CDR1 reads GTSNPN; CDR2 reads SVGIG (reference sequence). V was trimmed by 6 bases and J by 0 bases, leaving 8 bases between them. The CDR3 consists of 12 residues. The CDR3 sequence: CACRDMNTEAFF. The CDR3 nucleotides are TGTGCCTGCCGGGACATGAACACTGAAGCTTTCTTT.